A single sample is the source of the 17 T cell receptor beta chains below, sequenced in a study of T cell responses to AZD1222 COVID-19 vaccine. This table comes from immunoSEQ multiplex PCR, and its TCRdb copy is limited to in-frame clones, with some not included. The sample shows about 97,000 clones, about 88% of them seen only once. Sequencing was performed on peripheral blood, taken on day 0 of AZD1222 vaccination. These receptors all come from an adult in good health.

In nucleotides, the CDR3 is TGTGCCAGCAGCCCGGGGACGCGAGCTTTCTTT. This codes for CASSPGTRAFF. The genes are TRBV11-2 and TRBJ1-1; D is possibly TRBD1 (5 bases). CDR1 is SGHAT, CDR2 FQNNGV, per germline. V lost 5 bases and J 10 bases, leaving 11 bases between the germline ends. The CDR3 covers 11 residues.

The chain is built from TRBV4-1 and TRBJ2-7; D remains ambiguous. The germline V gene has CDR1 MGHRA and CDR2 YSYEKL. V was trimmed by 7 bases and J by 2 bases, leaving 3 bases between them. This CDR3 comprises 10 residues. CDR3 sequence (DNA): TGCGCCAGCATCCCCTACGAGCAGTACTTC. This translates into CASIPYEQYF.

The J gene is TRBJ1-4, the V gene TRBV11-2; TRBD1 matches at 8 bases. This CDR3 region has 15 residues. Looked up from germline, CDR1 is SGHAT and CDR2 is FQNNGV. After removal of 3 bases from V and 6 bases from J, the junction contained 6 bases not matched to a gene. This CDR3 is CASSFWQGADEKLFF. The CDR3 nucleotides read TGTGCCAGCAGCTTTTGGCAGGGGGCAGATGAAAAACTGTTTTTT.

This clone showed up just a few times. V gene TRBV28 combines with J gene TRBJ1-6; D unclear. Germline V gene lookup returns CDR1 MDHEN and CDR2 SYDVKM. Trimming shortened V by 3 bases and J by 5 bases, and 8 bases separated the two germline ends. The CDR3 is 14 amino acids. The CDR3 DNA follows: TGTGCCAGCAGTTTGCCGGAAGATAATTCACCCCTCCACTTT. Its translation is CASSLPEDNSPLHF.

The gene calls are TRBV4-1 and TRBJ2-5; TRBD2 aligns across 14 bases. This CDR3 contains 18 residues. Trimming cost V 5 bases and J 5 bases; bases outside gene matches: 13. CDR1 and CDR2 from the germline V gene are MGHRA and YSYEKL. The DNA for the CDR3 is TGCGCCAGCAGCTACGAGCCGGGACTAGCGGGGGTTGGGGAGACCCAGTACTTC. Translation gives CASSYEPGLAGVGETQYF.

The CDR3 sequence: CASSPFYSLINSGNTIYF. CDR3 DNA sequence: TGTGCCAGCTCACCATTCTACAGCCTAATTAACTCTGGAAACACCATATATTTT. The V gene is TRBV18, the J gene TRBJ1-3, with no clear D. The ends were cut back, 2 bases at V and 0 bases at J, with 17 bases in the middle. The germline V gene encodes CDR1 KGHSH and CDR2 LQKENI. This CDR3 has 18 residues.

V gene TRBV25-1 combines with J gene TRBJ1-1; 12 bases align to TRBD1. The CDR3 extends over 15 amino acids. Germline loops: CDR1 MGHDK, CDR2 SYGVNS. After removal of 4 bases from V and 5 bases from J, the junction contained 5 bases not matched to a gene. The CDR3 DNA reads TGTGCCAGCAGTGTAGGGGACAGGGGGCTGACTGAAGCTTTCTTT. Protein: CASSVGDRGLTEAFF. The full variable domain, completed using reference TRBV25-1 and TRBJ1-1, is EADIYQTPRYLVIGTGKKITLECSQTMGHDKMYWYQQDPGMELHLIHYSYGVNSTEKGDLSSESTVSRIRTEHFPLTLESARPSHTSQYLCASSVGDRGLTEAFFGQGTRLTVV.

The CDR3 spells CASSTGEQPQHF. The CDR3 bases are TGTGCCAGCTCAACAGGGGAGCAGCCCCAGCATTTT. V gene TRBV18 combines with J gene TRBJ1-5; 7 nucleotides line up with TRBD1. Germline assignment: CDR1 KGHSH and CDR2 LQKENI. The CDR3 totals 12 residues. The V gene end was trimmed by 5 bases and the J gene end by 7 bases; junction bases not matched to a gene: 2.

This clone was observed once. The chain has TRBV5-1 and TRBJ2-2; 8 bases map to TRBD2. The CDR3 extends over 12 amino acids. Trimming cost V 8 bases and J 7 bases; bases outside gene matches: 4. Looked up from germline, CDR1 is SGHRS and CDR2 is YFSETQ. CDR3 sequence reads: CASWTSNGELFF. In DNA form, the CDR3 reads TGCGCCAGTTGGACTAGCAACGGGGAGCTGTTTTTT.

The V and J genes are TRBV27 and TRBJ2-7, with D uncertain. V dropped 4 bases and J dropped 2 bases, with 15 bases sitting between them. CDR3 length equals 15 residues. Looked up from germline, CDR1 is MNHEY and CDR2 is SMNVEV (reference sequence). CDR3 coding DNA: TGTGCCAGCAGTTATAGGGCACTACTCACCTACGAGCAGTACTTC. This translates into CASSYRALLTYEQYF.

The chain employs TRBV18 and TRBJ1-1; the match to TRBD1 covers 9 bases. Germline CDR1 KGHSH, CDR2 LQKENI. The V and J ends lost 6 bases and 5 bases, in that order; junction bases with no gene match: 7. The CDR3 extends over 14 amino acids. This CDR3 is CASSRTGEGTEAFF. For the CDR3, the DNA is TGTGCCAGCTCCAGGACAGGGGAGGGGACTGAAGCTTTCTTT.

This chain uses TRBV19 with TRBJ2-7; 9 nucleotides match TRBD1. The CDR3 sequence is 13 residues long. Germline V gene lookup returns CDR1 LNHDA and CDR2 SQIVND (reference sequence). Trimming cost V 6 bases and J 5 bases; bases outside gene matches: 5. For the CDR3, the DNA is TGTGCCAGTAGAGGGACAGGGATGGACGAGCAGTACTTC. This sequence encodes CASRGTGMDEQYF. Supplemented by reference TRBV19 and TRBJ2-7, the full variable domain reads DGGITQSPKYLFRKEGQNVTLSCEQNLNHDAMYWYRQDPGQGLRLIYYSQIVNDFQKGDIAEGYSVSREKKESFPLTVTSAQKNPTAFYLCASRGTGMDEQYFGPGTRLTVT.

This clone has just one count. One end of the junction fails to match germline, which may point to a read error. This sequence joins TRBV11-2 and TRBJ1-6; 7 bases fit TRBD1. The CDR3 contains 14 residues. Germline V gives CDR1 SGHAT, CDR2 FQNNGV. CDR3 protein: CASTLGDRNSPLHF. The CDR3 DNA is TGTGCCAGCACCTTAGGGGACAGAAATTCACCCCTCCACTTT.

This clone was recorded a few times. The rearrangement joins TRBV5-5 to TRBJ1-1; D gene uncertain. The CDR3 sequence is 15 residues long. V lost 4 bases and J lost 1, with 14 bases in between. The germline CDR1 and CDR2 sequences are SGHKS and YYEKEE (reference sequence). CDR3 protein: CASSARQDWNTEAFF. The CDR3 DNA sequence: TGTGCCAGCAGCGCAAGACAAGATTGGAACACTGAAGCTTTCTTT.

This sequence joins TRBV18 and TRBJ2-7; possibly TRBD1 for D (8 bases). The germline gives CDR1 KGHSH, CDR2 LQKENI. This CDR3 is built from 12 residues. V lost 6 bases and J 6 bases, leaving 12 bases between the germline ends. The CDR3 bases are TGTGCCAGCTCGTACAGGGGGGGCGAGCAGTACTTC. Encoded protein: CASSYRGGEQYF.

This chain connects TRBV11-3 to TRBJ2-1, with TRBD2 matching 10 bases. Trimming at V came to 5 bases and at J to 2 bases, leaving 3 bases not matched to a gene. The germline CDR1 and CDR2 sequences are SGHNT and YENEEA. The CDR3 is 15 amino acids. The CDR3 is CASSKAGGPYNEQFF. The CDR3 bases are TGTGCCAGCAGCAAAGCGGGGGGGCCCTACAATGAGCAGTTCTTC.

The V gene is TRBV2, the J gene TRBJ2-7; 8 positions agree with TRBD1. The V segment lost 10 bases and the J segment 3 bases; nucleotides outside the gene matches: 8. This CDR3 spans 13 amino acids. The germline V gene has CDR1 SNHLY and CDR2 FYNNEI. This CDR3 reads CATTGDRGYEQYF. In DNA form, the CDR3 reads TGTGCCACCACCGGAGACAGGGGCTACGAGCAGTACTTC.